This T cell receptor (beta chain) was captured by sequencing in a study of blood T cell repertoires in COVID-19. The CDR3 is made up of 17 amino acids. Per germline, CDR1 ENHRY and CDR2 SYGVKD. V lost 3 bases, J lost 3 bases, and 18 bases lay in between. Clones were read by immunoSEQ multiplex PCR, and TCRdb kept only the in-frame ones, dropping some. Of about half a million clones listed, 75% to 90% are singletons. The gene calls are TRBV10-3 and TRBJ1-3; perhaps TRBD1 as D (6 bases). The specimen was PBMCs or T cells enriched from blood (not recorded which). The receptor was derived from a woman aged 55-75 years who had recovered from COVID-19. CDR3 region: CAISDPTGSSSGNTIYF. The CDR3 DNA is TGTGCCATCAGTGACCCCACAGGGAGTTCAAGTGGAAACACCATATATTTT.